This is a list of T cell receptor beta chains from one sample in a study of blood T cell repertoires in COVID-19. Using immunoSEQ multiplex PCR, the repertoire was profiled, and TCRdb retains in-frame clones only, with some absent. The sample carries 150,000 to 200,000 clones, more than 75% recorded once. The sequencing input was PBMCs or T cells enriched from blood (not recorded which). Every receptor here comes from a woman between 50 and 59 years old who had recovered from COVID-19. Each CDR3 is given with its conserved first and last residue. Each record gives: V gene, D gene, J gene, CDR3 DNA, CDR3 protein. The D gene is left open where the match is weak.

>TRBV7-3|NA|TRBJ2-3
TGTGCCAGCAGCTTAACTGCGGTCACAGATACGCAGTATTTT
CASSLTAVTDTQYF
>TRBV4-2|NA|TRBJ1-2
TGTGCCAGCAGCCAACCGGGGGTGTATGGCTACACCTTC
CASSQPGVYGYTF
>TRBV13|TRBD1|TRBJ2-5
TGTGCCAGCAGCTCACACAGGGGAGAGACCCAGTACTTC
CASSSHRGETQYF
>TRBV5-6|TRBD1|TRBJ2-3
TGTGCCAGCATAGGGAGACAGGGGGCGCAGTATTTT
CASIGRQGAQYF
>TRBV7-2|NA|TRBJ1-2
TGTGCCAGCAGCCCTGGTGCAGGGATAGACTATGGCTACACCTTC
CASSPGAGIDYGYTF
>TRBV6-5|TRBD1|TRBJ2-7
TGTGCCAGCAGACGTAAACAGGGGATTACAGACGAGCAGTACTTC
CASRRKQGITDEQYF
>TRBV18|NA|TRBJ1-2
TGTGCCAGCTCACCGTTAGAGTCTCGGGACTATGGCTACACCTTC
CASSPLESRDYGYTF
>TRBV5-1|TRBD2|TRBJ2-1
TGCGCCAGCAGCCAGGGACTAGCGGGGGGCTACAATGAGCAGTTCTTC
CASSQGLAGGYNEQFF
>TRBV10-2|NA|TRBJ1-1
TGCGCCAGCAGTCTCCCAGGCGTGAACACTGAAGCTTTCTTT
CASSLPGVNTEAFF
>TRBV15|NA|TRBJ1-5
TGTGCCACCAGCAGACCTGCAAGCCAGCCCCAGCATTTT
CATSRPASQPQHF
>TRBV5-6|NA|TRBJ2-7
TGTGCCAGTGTGGGGAAGGGGAATTACGAGCAGTACTTC
CASVGKGNYEQYF
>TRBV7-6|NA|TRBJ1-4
TGTGCCAGCAGCTCGAACAGGTTAACTAATGAAAAACTGTTTTTT
CASSSNRLTNEKLFF
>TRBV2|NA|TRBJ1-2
TGTGCCAGCAGTGAGGTGGCAGGATATAACTATGGCTACACCTTC
CASSEVAGYNYGYTF
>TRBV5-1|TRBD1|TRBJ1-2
TGCGCCAGCAGCTTGTCCCAGGGGGATGGCTACACCTTC
CASSLSQGDGYTF
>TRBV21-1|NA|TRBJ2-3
TGTGCCAGCAGCAAATACCGCGGGCTGAGGGTGCGTCGCACAGATACGCAGTATTTT
CASSKYRGLRVRRTDTQYF
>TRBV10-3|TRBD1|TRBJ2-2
TGTGCCATCGGGCAGGGGGCCGCGAACACCGGGGAGCTGTTTTTT
CAIGQGAANTGELFF
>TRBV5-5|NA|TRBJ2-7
TGTGCCAGCAGCCTAGGGGGCGCGGGGGAGCAGTACTTC
CASSLGGAGEQYF
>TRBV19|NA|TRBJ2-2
TGTGCCAGTAGTATAGCGGGGGGCCCCGGGGAGCTGTTTTTT
CASSIAGGPGELFF
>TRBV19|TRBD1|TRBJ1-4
TGTGCCAGTAGTATAGATAGGGGGCGCAGGAATGAAAAACTGTTTTTT
CASSIDRGRRNEKLFF
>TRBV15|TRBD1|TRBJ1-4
TGTGCCACCAGCAGAGATGGGGGGACAGGGAATGAAAAACTGTTTTTT
CATSRDGGTGNEKLFF